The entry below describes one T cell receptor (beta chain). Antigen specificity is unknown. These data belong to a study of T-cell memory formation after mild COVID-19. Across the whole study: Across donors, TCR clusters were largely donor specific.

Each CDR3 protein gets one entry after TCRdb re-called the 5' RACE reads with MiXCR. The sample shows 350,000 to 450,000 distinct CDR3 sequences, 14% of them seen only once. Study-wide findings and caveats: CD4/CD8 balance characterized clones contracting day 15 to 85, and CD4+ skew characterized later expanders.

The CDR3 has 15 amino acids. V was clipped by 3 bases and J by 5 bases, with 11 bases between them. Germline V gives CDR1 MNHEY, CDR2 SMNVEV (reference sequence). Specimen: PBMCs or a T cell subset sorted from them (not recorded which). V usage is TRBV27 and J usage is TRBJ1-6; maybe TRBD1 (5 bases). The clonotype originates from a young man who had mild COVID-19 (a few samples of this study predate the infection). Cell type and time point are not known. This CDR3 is CASSFGGGDNSPLHF. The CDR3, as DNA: TGTGCCAGCAGTTTTGGGGGTGGCGATAATTCACCCCTCCACTTT.